This T cell receptor (beta chain) was recorded in a study of T cells after posttransplantation cyclophosphamide. The repertoire was sequenced with immunoSEQ multiplex PCR; TCRdb's copy has only in-frame clones and lacks some. The sample records fewer than 40,000 clones, about 90% being singletons. Germline CDR1 LGHNT, CDR2 FRNRAP. The V and J ends lost 2 bases and 1 base, in that order; junction bases with no gene match: 6. The CDR3 extends over 17 amino acids. The TCR sequence derives from a woman aged 40 to 50 with a blood cancer, CMV-positive, and with a related stem cell donor. Sequenced sample: PBMCs. The V and J genes are TRBV12-5 and TRBJ2-2; 8 bases align to TRBD1. CDR3 sequence: CASGLQTGTGNTGELFF. As DNA, the CDR3 is TGTGCTAGTGGTTTGCAAACCGGGACAGGGAACACCGGGGAGCTGTTTTTT.